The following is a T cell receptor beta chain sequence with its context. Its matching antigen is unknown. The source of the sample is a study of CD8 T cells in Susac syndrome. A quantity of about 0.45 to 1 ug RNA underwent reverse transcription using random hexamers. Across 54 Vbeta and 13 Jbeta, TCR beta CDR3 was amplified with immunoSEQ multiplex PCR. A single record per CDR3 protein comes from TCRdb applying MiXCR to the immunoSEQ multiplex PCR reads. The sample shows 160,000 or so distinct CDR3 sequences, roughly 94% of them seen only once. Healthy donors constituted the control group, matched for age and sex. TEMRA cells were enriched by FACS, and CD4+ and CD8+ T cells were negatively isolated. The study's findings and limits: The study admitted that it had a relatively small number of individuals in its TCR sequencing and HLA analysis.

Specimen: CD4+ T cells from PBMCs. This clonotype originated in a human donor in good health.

DNA of the CDR3: TGTGCCAGCAGCCGCGGGACAGGCCCCTGGACCTTC. As protein: CASSRGTGPWTF. The genes are TRBV6-1 and TRBJ1-2; TRBD1 agrees at 8 bases. Germline V gene sequence: CDR1 MNHNS, CDR2 SASEGT. Losses at the gene ends were 6 bases for V and 14 bases for J; bases not matched to a gene: 11. This CDR3 spans 12 amino acids.